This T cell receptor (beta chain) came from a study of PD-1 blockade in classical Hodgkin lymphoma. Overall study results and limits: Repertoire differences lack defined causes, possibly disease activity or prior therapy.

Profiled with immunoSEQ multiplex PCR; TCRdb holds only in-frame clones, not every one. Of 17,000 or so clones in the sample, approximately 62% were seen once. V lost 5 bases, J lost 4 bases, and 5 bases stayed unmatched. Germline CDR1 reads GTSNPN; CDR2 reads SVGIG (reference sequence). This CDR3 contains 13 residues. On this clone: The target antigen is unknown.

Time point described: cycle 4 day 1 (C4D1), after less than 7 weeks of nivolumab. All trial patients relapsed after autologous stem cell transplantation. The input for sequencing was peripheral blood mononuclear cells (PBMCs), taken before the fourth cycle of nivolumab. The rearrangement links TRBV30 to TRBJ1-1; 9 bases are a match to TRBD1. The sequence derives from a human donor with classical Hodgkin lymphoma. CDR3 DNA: TGTGCCTGGGTGACAGGGGGTAGCACTGAAGCTTTCTTT. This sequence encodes CAWVTGGSTEAFF.